The rows below give T cell receptor beta chains drawn from one sample of a study of early T cells in non-severe SARS-CoV-2 infection. TCRdb reprocessed the 5' RACE reads via MiXCR and lists one record per CDR3 protein. The sample contains roughly 75,000 distinct CDR3 sequences, 12% of which appear only once. The material sequenced was whole blood. The receptors were sampled from an adult who was a healthcare worker with PCR-confirmed SARS-CoV-2 infection or an uninfected control (not recorded which). CDR3s include the opening cysteine and the closing phenylalanine or tryptophan. A D gene is named only where the DNA matches it firmly. Part of the rows lack a size; the others show once, few, many or a class for expanded clones.

d_gene: TRBD1
abundance: many
j_gene: TRBJ2-7
v_gene: TRBV7-9
CDR3aa: CASSLGQGISYEQYF
CDR3nt: TGTGCCAGCAGCTTGGGACAGGGTATTTCCTACGAGCAGTACTTC

d_gene: TRBD2
abundance: .
j_gene: TRBJ2-1
v_gene: TRBV7-2
CDR3aa: CASSPGTSGSRQFF
CDR3nt: TGTGCCAGCAGCCCCGGGACTAGCGGGAGTCGGCAGTTCTTC

d_gene: .
abundance: .
j_gene: TRBJ2-1
v_gene: TRBV20-1
CDR3aa: CSEEGSYNEQFF
CDR3nt: TGCAGTGAAGAGGGTTCCTACAATGAGCAGTTCTTC

d_gene: .
abundance: .
j_gene: TRBJ2-7
v_gene: TRBV7-2
CDR3aa: CASSRGLTSYEQYF
CDR3nt: TGTGCCAGCAGCCGCGGACTTACCTCCTACGAGCAGTACTTC

d_gene: .
abundance: .
j_gene: TRBJ1-1
v_gene: TRBV30
CDR3aa: CAWSDNTEAFF
CDR3nt: TGTGCCTGGAGCGATAACACTGAAGCTTTCTTT

d_gene: TRBD1
abundance: .
j_gene: TRBJ2-1
v_gene: TRBV29-1
CDR3aa: CSVTGQGYNEQFF
CDR3nt: TGCAGCGTGACGGGACAGGGCTACAATGAGCAGTTCTTC

d_gene: .
abundance: .
j_gene: TRBJ1-1
v_gene: TRBV29-1
CDR3aa: CSVGKGSGNTEAFF
CDR3nt: TGCAGCGTTGGTAAGGGTAGTGGGAACACTGAAGCTTTCTTT

d_gene: .
abundance: many
j_gene: TRBJ2-7
v_gene: TRBV7-8
CDR3aa: CASSKTWGSYEQYF
CDR3nt: TGTGCCAGCAGCAAAACTTGGGGCTCCTACGAGCAGTACTTC

d_gene: TRBD1
abundance: .
j_gene: TRBJ2-1
v_gene: TRBV7-3
CDR3aa: CASSLGPGQRNNEQFF
CDR3nt: TGTGCCAGCAGCTTAGGACCGGGACAGAGGAACAATGAGCAGTTCTTC

d_gene: TRBD2
abundance: few
j_gene: TRBJ2-1
v_gene: TRBV6-2/TRBV6-3
CDR3aa: CASTLAGIYNEQFF
CDR3nt: TGTGCCAGCACACTAGCGGGTATCTACAATGAGCAGTTCTTC

d_gene: TRBD2
abundance: many
j_gene: TRBJ2-3
v_gene: TRBV18
CDR3aa: CASSPTSGRTDTQYF
CDR3nt: TGTGCCAGCTCACCGACTAGCGGCCGCACAGATACGCAGTATTTT

d_gene: TRBD2
abundance: few
j_gene: TRBJ2-7
v_gene: TRBV3-1
CDR3aa: CASSQEGLAGAF
CDR3nt: TGTGCCAGCAGCCAAGAGGGCCTAGCGGGAGCATTC

d_gene: .
abundance: .
j_gene: TRBJ2-7
v_gene: TRBV6-6
CDR3aa: CASSYGVYEQYF
CDR3nt: TGTGCCAGCAGTTATGGGGTCTACGAGCAGTACTTC

d_gene: TRBD2
abundance: many
j_gene: TRBJ2-1
v_gene: TRBV20-1
CDR3aa: CSAEPRGLAGINEQFF
CDR3nt: TGCAGTGCTGAGCCTAGAGGACTAGCGGGTATTAATGAGCAGTTCTTC

d_gene: .
abundance: many
j_gene: TRBJ2-1
v_gene: TRBV7-8
CDR3aa: CASSPPGSSYNEQFF
CDR3nt: TGTGCCAGCAGCCCCCCGGGGAGCTCCTACAATGAGCAGTTCTTC

d_gene: .
abundance: .
j_gene: TRBJ2-1
v_gene: TRBV7-3
CDR3aa: CASSLGPADEQFF
CDR3nt: TGTGCCAGCAGCTTAGGACCCGCGGATGAGCAGTTCTTC

d_gene: TRBD1
abundance: .
j_gene: TRBJ2-3
v_gene: TRBV7-6
CDR3aa: CASSLRQGSDTQYF
CDR3nt: TGTGCCAGCAGCTTAAGACAGGGCTCAGATACGCAGTATTTT

d_gene: .
abundance: few
j_gene: TRBJ2-1
v_gene: TRBV6-4
CDR3aa: CASSFLADRNNEQFF
CDR3nt: TGTGCCAGCAGTTTCTTAGCGGATAGAAACAATGAGCAGTTCTTC

d_gene: .
abundance: .
j_gene: TRBJ2-6
v_gene: TRBV7-8
CDR3aa: CASSLPPGANVLTF
CDR3nt: TGTGCCAGCAGCTTACCCCCCGGGGCCAACGTCCTGACTTTC

d_gene: .
abundance: few
j_gene: TRBJ1-5
v_gene: TRBV24-1
CDR3aa: CATSDSSWGGPYSNQPQHF
CDR3nt: TGTGCCACCAGTGATTCCTCCTGGGGCGGACCATATAGCAATCAGCCCCAGCATTTT

d_gene: .
abundance: many
j_gene: TRBJ1-1
v_gene: TRBV9
CDR3aa: CASSVEGIGLYGTEAFF
CDR3nt: TGTGCCAGCAGCGTAGAGGGGATTGGTCTTTACGGCACTGAAGCTTTCTTT

d_gene: .
abundance: .
j_gene: TRBJ2-4
v_gene: TRBV29-1
CDR3aa: CSVGSRGAQNIQYF
CDR3nt: TGCAGCGTGGGGTCCCGGGGGGCCCAAAACATTCAGTACTTC

d_gene: TRBD2
abundance: many
j_gene: TRBJ2-7
v_gene: TRBV11-2
CDR3aa: CASSRGSSGNYEQYF
CDR3nt: TGTGCCAGCAGCCGCGGTTCTAGCGGGAACTACGAGCAGTACTTC

d_gene: .
abundance: many
j_gene: TRBJ2-1
v_gene: TRBV20-1
CDR3aa: CSARDGTNSYNEQFF
CDR3nt: TGCAGTGCTAGAGATGGAACAAACTCCTACAATGAGCAGTTCTTC

d_gene: TRBD1
abundance: many
j_gene: TRBJ1-6
v_gene: TRBV7-3
CDR3aa: CASSPGTDNSPLHF
CDR3nt: TGTGCCAGCAGCCCCGGGACAGATAATTCACCCCTCCACTTT

d_gene: .
abundance: many
j_gene: TRBJ2-7
v_gene: TRBV10-2
CDR3aa: CASSVLYEQYF
CDR3nt: TGCGCCAGCAGTGTCCTCTACGAGCAGTACTTC

d_gene: TRBD2
abundance: .
j_gene: TRBJ2-1
v_gene: TRBV5-1
CDR3aa: CASSKLAGDNEQFF
CDR3nt: TGCGCCAGCAGCAAACTAGCGGGGGACAATGAGCAGTTCTTC

d_gene: .
abundance: .
j_gene: TRBJ2-3
v_gene: TRBV9
CDR3aa: CASSVERRGLSTDTQYF
CDR3nt: TGTGCCAGCAGCGTAGAAAGGCGGGGGCTAAGCACAGATACGCAGTATTTT

d_gene: TRBD1
abundance: .
j_gene: TRBJ2-1
v_gene: TRBV29-1
CDR3aa: CSVESGTGDSYNEQFF
CDR3nt: TGCAGCGTTGAAAGCGGTACAGGGGACTCCTACAATGAGCAGTTCTTC

d_gene: TRBD1
abundance: .
j_gene: TRBJ2-1
v_gene: TRBV20-1
CDR3aa: CSASGTGGYNEQFF
CDR3nt: TGCAGTGCTAGCGGGACAGGGGGTTACAATGAGCAGTTCTTC

d_gene: .
abundance: .
j_gene: TRBJ2-1
v_gene: TRBV29-1
CDR3aa: CSVEGTPPPKGYNEQFF
CDR3nt: TGCAGCGTTGAAGGGACTCCCCCTCCAAAAGGGTACAATGAGCAGTTCTTC

d_gene: TRBD1
abundance: .
j_gene: TRBJ2-1
v_gene: TRBV12-3/TRBV12-4
CDR3aa: CASRQGASDNEQFF
CDR3nt: TGTGCCAGCAGACAGGGGGCTTCGGACAATGAGCAGTTCTTC

d_gene: TRBD2
abundance: few
j_gene: TRBJ2-2
v_gene: TRBV24-1
CDR3aa: CATSDAGGWDTGELFF
CDR3nt: TGTGCCACCAGTGACGCGGGAGGATGGGACACCGGGGAGCTGTTTTTT

d_gene: TRBD1
abundance: .
j_gene: TRBJ2-7
v_gene: TRBV3-1
CDR3aa: CASSPIVETGYYEQYF
CDR3nt: TGTGCCAGCAGCCCTATCGTCGAGACAGGGTACTACGAGCAGTACTTC